This T cell receptor (beta chain) stems from a study of OX40 agonist ivuxolimab in advanced cancers. J was trimmed by 5 bases and V by 0 bases; bases with no gene match: 3. Germline CDR1 is SGHRS and CDR2 is YFSETQ. This CDR3 has 14 amino acids. Clones were sequenced by immunoSEQ multiplex PCR, and TCRdb holds only the in-frame ones, with some missing. The table includes approximately 84,000 clones, just over 85% detected once. The sequence derives from an adult with an advanced solid tumor such as melanoma, head and neck, liver or kidney cancer. This chain connects TRBV5-1 to TRBJ1-1; TRBD1 matches 8 bases. Sequencing was performed on CD4+ or CD8+ T cells sorted from blood, taken in a trial of the OX40 agonist ivuxolimab. The CDR3 is CASSLGTGGTEAFF. CDR3 nucleotides: TGCGCCAGCAGCTTGGGCACAGGGGGGACTGAAGCTTTCTTT.